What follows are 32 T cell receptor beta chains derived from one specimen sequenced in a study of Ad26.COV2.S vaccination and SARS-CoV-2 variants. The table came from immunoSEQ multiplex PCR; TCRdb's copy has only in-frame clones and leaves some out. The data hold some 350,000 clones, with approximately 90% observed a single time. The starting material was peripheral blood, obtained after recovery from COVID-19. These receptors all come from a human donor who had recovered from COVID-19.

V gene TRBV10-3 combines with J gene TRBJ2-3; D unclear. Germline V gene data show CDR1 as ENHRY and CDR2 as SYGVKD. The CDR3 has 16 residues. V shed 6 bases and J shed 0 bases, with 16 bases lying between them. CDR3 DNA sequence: TGTGCCATCAGCCGTTTGGCGGACCCTAGCACAGATACGCAGTATTTT. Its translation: CAISRLADPSTDTQYF.

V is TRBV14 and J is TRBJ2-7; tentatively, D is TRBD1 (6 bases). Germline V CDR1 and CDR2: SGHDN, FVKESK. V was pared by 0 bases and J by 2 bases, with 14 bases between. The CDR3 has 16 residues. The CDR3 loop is CASSQDSGRGPYEQYF. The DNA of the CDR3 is TGTGCCAGCAGCCAAGATTCCGGCAGGGGACCCTACGAGCAGTACTTC.

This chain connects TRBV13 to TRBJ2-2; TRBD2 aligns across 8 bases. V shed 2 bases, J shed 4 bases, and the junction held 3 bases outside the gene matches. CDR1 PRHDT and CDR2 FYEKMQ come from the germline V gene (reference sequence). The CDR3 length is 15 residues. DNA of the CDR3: TGTGCCAGCAGCTTAAGTAGCGGGGCCACCGGGGAGCTGTTTTTT. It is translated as CASSLSSGATGELFF.

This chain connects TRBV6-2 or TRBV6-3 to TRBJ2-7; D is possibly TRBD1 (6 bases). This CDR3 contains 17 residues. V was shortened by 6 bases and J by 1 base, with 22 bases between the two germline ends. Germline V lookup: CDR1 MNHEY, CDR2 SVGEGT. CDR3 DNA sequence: TGTGCCAGCAGCCCTGGGAAAAGGGGGATCAGATCCTACGAGCAGTACTTC. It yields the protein CASSPGKRGIRSYEQYF.

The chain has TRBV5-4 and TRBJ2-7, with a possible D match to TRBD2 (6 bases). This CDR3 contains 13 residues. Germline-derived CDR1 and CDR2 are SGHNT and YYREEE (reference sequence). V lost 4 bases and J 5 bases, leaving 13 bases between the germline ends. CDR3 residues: CASSTLGGNEQYF. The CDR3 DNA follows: TGTGCCAGCAGCACCCTGGGGGGAAACGAGCAGTACTTC.

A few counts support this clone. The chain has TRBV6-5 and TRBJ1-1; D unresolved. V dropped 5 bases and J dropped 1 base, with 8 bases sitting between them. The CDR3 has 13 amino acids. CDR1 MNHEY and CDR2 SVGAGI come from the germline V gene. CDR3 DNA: TGTGCCAGCAGTCGCGACACGAACACTGAAGCTTTCTTT. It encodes CASSRDTNTEAFF.

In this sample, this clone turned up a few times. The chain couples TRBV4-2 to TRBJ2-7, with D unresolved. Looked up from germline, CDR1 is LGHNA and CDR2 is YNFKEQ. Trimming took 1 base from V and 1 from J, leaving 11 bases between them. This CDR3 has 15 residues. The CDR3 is CASSQAAGLSYEQYF. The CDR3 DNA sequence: TGTGCCAGCAGCCAAGCGGCTGGCCTTTCCTACGAGCAGTACTTC.

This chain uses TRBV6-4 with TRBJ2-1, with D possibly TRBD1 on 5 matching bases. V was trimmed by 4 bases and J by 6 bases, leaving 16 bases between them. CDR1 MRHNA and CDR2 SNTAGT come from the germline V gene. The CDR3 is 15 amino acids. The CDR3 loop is CASSVRAGMVNEQFF. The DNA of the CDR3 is TGTGCCAGCAGTGTTAGGGCAGGGATGGTCAATGAGCAGTTCTTC.

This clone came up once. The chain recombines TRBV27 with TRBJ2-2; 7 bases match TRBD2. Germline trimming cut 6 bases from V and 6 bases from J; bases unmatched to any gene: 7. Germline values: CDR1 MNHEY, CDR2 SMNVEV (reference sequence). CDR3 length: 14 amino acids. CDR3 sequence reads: CASRTLAVPGELFF. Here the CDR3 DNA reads TGTGCCAGCAGGACCCTAGCGGTCCCCGGGGAGCTGTTTTTT.

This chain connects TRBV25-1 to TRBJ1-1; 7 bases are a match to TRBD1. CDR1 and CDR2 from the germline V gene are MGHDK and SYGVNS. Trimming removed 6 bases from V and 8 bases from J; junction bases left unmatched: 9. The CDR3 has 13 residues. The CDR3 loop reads CASRGTEKKEAFF. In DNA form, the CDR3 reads TGTGCCAGCAGAGGGACAGAAAAAAAGGAAGCTTTCTTT.

The CDR3 reads CSVGGTAGSGTGELFF. For the CDR3, the DNA is TGCAGCGTGGGTGGGACAGCTGGATCGGGCACCGGGGAGCTGTTTTTT. V usage is TRBV29-1 and J usage is TRBJ2-2, with 7 bases that match TRBD1. With 6 bases clipped from V and 4 bases from J, the junction kept 14 bases outside the gene matches. The germline CDR1 and CDR2 sequences are SQVTM and ANQGSEA. The CDR3 sequence is 16 residues long.

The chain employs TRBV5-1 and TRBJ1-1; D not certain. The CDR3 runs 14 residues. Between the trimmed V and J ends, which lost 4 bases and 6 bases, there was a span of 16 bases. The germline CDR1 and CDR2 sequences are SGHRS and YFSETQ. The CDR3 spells CASSPLGGIAEAFF. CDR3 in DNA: TGCGCCAGCAGCCCGCTGGGCGGGATTGCTGAAGCTTTCTTT.

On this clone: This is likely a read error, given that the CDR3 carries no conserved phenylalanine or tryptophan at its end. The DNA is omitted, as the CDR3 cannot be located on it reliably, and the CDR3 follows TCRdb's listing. CDR3 protein: CASGLAEGLSL. The chain couples TRBV12-5 to TRBJ2-3; TRBD2 reflects the table's D call only, with no check against the DNA. The CDR3 is made up of 11 amino acids, end residues included. Germline CDR1 reads LGHNT; CDR2 reads FRNRAP.

CDR3 protein: CASSEGLGVGYTF. CDR3 DNA: TGTGCCAGCAGTGAAGGGCTCGGGGTGGGCTACACCTTC. The rearrangement uses TRBV6-1 and TRBJ1-2; no clear D. The germline CDR1 and CDR2 sequences are MNHNS and SASEGT. The CDR3 is made up of 13 amino acids. Trimming took 1 base from V and 8 from J, leaving 11 bases between them.

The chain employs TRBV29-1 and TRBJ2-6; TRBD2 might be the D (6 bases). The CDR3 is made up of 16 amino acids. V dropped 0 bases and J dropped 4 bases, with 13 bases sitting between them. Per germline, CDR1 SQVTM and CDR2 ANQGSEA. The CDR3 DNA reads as TGCAGCGTTGAAGATCTCGAGCGGGCCGGGGCCAACGTCCTGACTTTC. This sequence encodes CSVEDLERAGANVLTF. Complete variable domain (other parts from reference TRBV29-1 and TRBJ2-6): SAVISQKPSRDICQRGTSLTIQCQVDSQVTMMFWYRQQPGQSLTLIATANQGSEATYESGFVIDKFPISRPNLTFSTLTVSNMSPEDSSIYLCSVEDLERAGANVLTFGAGSRLTVL.

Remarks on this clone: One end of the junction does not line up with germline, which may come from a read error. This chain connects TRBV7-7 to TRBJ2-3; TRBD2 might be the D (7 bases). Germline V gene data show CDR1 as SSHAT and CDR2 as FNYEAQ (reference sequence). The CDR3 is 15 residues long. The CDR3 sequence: CASSLGRGLTDTQYF. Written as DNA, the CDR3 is TGTGCTAGCAGCTTAGGGCGGGGGCTCACAGATACGCAGTATTTT.

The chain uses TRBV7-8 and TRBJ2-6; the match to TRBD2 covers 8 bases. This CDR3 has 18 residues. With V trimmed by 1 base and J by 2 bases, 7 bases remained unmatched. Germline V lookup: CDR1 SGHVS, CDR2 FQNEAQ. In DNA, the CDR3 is TGTGCCAGCAGCTTAGTGGGCGCCGGGGGGGCTGGGGCCAACGTCCTGACTTTC. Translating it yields CASSLVGAGGAGANVLTF.

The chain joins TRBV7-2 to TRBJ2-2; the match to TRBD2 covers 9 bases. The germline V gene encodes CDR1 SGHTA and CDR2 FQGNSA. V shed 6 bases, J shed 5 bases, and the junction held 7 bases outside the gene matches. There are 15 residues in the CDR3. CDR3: CASRPAGGPTGELFF. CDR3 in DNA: TGTGCCAGCAGACCGGCGGGGGGGCCAACCGGGGAGCTGTTTTTT.

CDR3 coding DNA: TGTGCCAGCAGCTTGGGGTTGGGGATGAACACTGAAGCTTTCTTT. Translating it yields CASSLGLGMNTEAFF. V and J are TRBV5-4 and TRBJ1-1; D not certain. CDR3 length: 15 amino acids. V lost 0 bases and J lost 0, with 9 bases in between. The germline gives CDR1 SGHNT, CDR2 YYREEE (reference sequence).

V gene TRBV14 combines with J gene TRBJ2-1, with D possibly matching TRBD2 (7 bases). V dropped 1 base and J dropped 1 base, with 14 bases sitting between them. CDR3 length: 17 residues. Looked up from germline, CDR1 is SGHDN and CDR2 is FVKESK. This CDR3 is CASSQAGGPRSYNEQFF. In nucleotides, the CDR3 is TGTGCCAGCAGCCAAGCGGGGGGCCCAAGATCCTACAATGAGCAGTTCTTC.

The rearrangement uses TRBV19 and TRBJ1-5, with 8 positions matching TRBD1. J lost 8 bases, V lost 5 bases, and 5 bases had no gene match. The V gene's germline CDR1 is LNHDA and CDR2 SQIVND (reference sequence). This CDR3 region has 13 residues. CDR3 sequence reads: CASSAYRGEPQHF. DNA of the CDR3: TGTGCCAGTAGTGCCTACAGGGGGGAGCCCCAGCATTTT.

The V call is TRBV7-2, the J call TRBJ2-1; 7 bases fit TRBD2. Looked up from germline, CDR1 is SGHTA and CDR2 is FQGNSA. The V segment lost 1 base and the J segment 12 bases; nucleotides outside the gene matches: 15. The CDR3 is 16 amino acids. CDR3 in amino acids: CASSLDRLAGARRQFF. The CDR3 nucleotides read TGTGCCAGCAGCTTAGATAGGTTAGCGGGCGCCAGGAGGCAGTTCTTC.

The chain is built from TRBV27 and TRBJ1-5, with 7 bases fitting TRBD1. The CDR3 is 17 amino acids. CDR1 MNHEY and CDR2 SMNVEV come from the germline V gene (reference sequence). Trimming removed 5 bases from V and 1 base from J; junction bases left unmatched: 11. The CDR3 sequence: CASSPLMTGWSNQPQHF. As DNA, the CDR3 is TGTGCCAGCAGTCCCCTGATGACAGGGTGGAGCAATCAGCCCCAGCATTTT.

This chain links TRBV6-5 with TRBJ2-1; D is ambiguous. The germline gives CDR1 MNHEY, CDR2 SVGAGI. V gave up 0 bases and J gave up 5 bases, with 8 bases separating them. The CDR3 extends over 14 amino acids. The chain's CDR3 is CASSYSGGHNEQFF. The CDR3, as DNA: TGTGCCAGCAGTTACTCCGGCGGCCACAATGAGCAGTTCTTC.

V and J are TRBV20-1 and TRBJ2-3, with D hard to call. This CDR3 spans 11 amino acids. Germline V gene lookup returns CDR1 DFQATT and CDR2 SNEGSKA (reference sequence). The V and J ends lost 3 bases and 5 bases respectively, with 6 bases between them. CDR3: CSASGLDTQYF. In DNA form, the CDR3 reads TGCAGTGCTAGTGGCTTAGATACGCAGTATTTT.

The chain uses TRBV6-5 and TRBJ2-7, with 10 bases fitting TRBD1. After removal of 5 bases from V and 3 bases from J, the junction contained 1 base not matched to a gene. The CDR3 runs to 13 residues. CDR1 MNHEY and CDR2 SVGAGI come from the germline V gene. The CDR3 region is CASSRDRGYEQYF. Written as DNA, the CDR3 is TGTGCCAGCAGTCGGGACAGGGGCTACGAGCAGTACTTC.

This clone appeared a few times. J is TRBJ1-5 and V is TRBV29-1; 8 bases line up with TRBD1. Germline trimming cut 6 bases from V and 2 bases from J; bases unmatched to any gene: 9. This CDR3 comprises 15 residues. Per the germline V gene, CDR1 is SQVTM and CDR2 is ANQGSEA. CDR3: CSVGSGGTGNQPQHF. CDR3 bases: TGCAGCGTCGGGTCAGGGGGCACGGGCAATCAGCCCCAGCATTTT.

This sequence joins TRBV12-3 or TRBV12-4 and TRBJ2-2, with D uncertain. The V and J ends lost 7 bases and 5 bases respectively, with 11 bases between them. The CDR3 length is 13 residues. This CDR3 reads CASNSLGTGELFF. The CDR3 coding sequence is TGTGCCAGCAATTCCCTCGGGACCGGGGAGCTGTTTTTT.

CDR3 protein: CAYPRGSSYNEQFF. CDR3 DNA sequence: TGTGCATACCCCCGGGGAAGCTCCTACAATGAGCAGTTCTTC. V gene TRBV12-2 combines with J gene TRBJ2-1; TRBD2 is taken as the D call from the table, unchecked against the DNA. TRBV12-2 is designated a pseudogene. CDR3 length: 14 amino acids.

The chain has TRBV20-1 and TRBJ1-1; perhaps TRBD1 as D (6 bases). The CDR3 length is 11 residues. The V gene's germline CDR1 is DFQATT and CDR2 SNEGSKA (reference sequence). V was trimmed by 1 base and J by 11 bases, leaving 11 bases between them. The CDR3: CSARGGLSAFF. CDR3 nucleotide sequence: TGCAGTGCTAGAGGGGGGCTGTCGGCTTTCTTT.

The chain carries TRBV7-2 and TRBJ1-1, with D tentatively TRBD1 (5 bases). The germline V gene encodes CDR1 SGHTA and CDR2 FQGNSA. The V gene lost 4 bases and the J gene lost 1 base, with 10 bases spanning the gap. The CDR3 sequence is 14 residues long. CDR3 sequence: CASSWAGTNTEAFF. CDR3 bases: TGTGCCAGCAGCTGGGCCGGGACGAACACTGAAGCTTTCTTT.

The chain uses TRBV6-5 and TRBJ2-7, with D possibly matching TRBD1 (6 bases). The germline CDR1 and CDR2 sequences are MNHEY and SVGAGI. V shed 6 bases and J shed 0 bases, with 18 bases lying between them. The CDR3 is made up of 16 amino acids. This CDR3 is CASRYDRRGFSYEQYF. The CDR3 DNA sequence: TGTGCCAGCAGATACGACAGGAGAGGGTTCTCCTACGAGCAGTACTTC.